One sample yielded the 27 T cell receptor beta chains listed below, sequenced in a study of cytomegalovirus exposure and HLA in healthy donors (dated by TCRdb to 2015 to 2018). The library was prepared using the immunoSEQ multiplex PCR assay. A mixture of 60 forward primers for TCR Vbeta segments and 13 reverse primers for TCR Jbeta segments was used in the multiplex PCR. This is the immuneACCESS table as TCRdb keeps it, with only in-frame sequences that have V and J called. A part of the clones is gone; compared with another copy, unresolved V genes explain less than half, and the rest is unexplained. The table for this sample lists some 97,000 clones; around 75% of them were counted only once. The ten largest clones represent roughly 14% of the sample. Source material: PBMCs. These receptors were taken from a male donor in good health and CMV-seropositive.

This chain links TRBV27 with TRBJ2-3, with D unresolved. CDR3 length: 13 amino acids. Trimming took 3 bases from V and 2 from J, leaving 6 bases between them. The germline CDR1 and CDR2 sequences are MNHEY and SMNVEV (reference sequence). CDR3 residues: CASSFPHTDTQYF. In DNA form, the CDR3 reads TGTGCCAGCAGTTTTCCCCACACAGATACGCAGTATTTT.

The rearrangement uses TRBV14 and TRBJ2-5; D unclear. The J call is uncertain, as TRBJ2-7 better fits the DNA end. The CDR3 is 12 residues long. Germline CDR1 and CDR2: SGHDN and FVKESK. The DNA of the CDR3 is TGTGCCAGCAGCCAAGCCCCCTACGAGCAGTACTTC. It yields the protein CASSQAPYEQYF.

The chain uses TRBV7-9 and TRBJ1-1; 7 bases agree with TRBD1. From germline, CDR1 is SEHNR and CDR2 FQNEAQ (reference sequence). The CDR3 runs 13 residues. V shed 3 bases and J 5 bases; nucleotides not matched to a gene: 3. CDR3 coding DNA: TGTGCCAGCAGCTTCGGGGGACAGACTGAAGCTTTCTTT. It is translated as CASSFGGQTEAFF. Full variable domain (rest looked up from reference TRBV7-9 and TRBJ1-1): DTGVSQNPRHKITKRGQNVTFRCDPISEHNRLYWYRQTLGQGPEFLTYFQNEAQLEKSRLLSDRFSAERPKGSFSTLEIQRTEQGDSAMYLCASSFGGQTEAFFGQGTRLTVV.

The table lists this clone with a count of one. The chain is built from TRBV9 and TRBJ1-1; D may be TRBD1 (6 bases). The CDR3 has 13 residues. V was pared by 6 bases and J by 0 bases, with 9 bases between. The germline V gene encodes CDR1 SGDLS and CDR2 YYNGEE. CDR3 sequence reads: CASTRQVNTEAFF. As DNA, the CDR3 is TGTGCCAGCACCCGACAGGTGAACACTGAAGCTTTCTTT.

This sequence joins TRBV5-6 and TRBJ1-2, with unresolved D. The V gene's germline CDR1 is SGHDT and CDR2 YYEEEE. The CDR3 contains 15 residues. Trimming pared 4 bases from V and 2 bases from J, leaving 15 bases between. The CDR3 loop reads CASSRRQLGNYGYTF. CDR3 bases: TGTGCCAGCAGCCGAAGGCAACTCGGGAACTATGGCTACACCTTC. Full variable domain (rest looked up from reference TRBV5-6 and TRBJ1-2): DAGVTQSPTHLIKTRGQQVTLRCSPKSGHDTVSWYQQALGQGPQFIFQYYEEEERQRGNFPDRFSGHQFPNYSSELNVNALLLGDSALYLCASSRRQLGNYGYTFGSGTRLTVV.

The sample holds one count of this clone. A junction end diverges from the germline sequence, so it may reflect a read error. The rearrangement links TRBV7-9 to TRBJ2-6; D is perhaps TRBD2 (6 bases). Germline CDR1 reads SEHNR; CDR2 reads FQNEAQ (reference sequence). The CDR3 runs to 17 residues. The chain's CDR3 is CSSSSRFSGDGANVLTF. The CDR3 DNA reads as TGTTCCAGCAGCTCGCGCTTCTCGGGGGATGGGGCCAACGTCCTGACTTTC. Together with reference TRBV7-9 and TRBJ2-6, the CDR3 gives the full variable domain: DTGVSQNPRHKITKRGQNVTFRCDPISEHNRLYWYRQTLGQGPEFLTYFQNEAQLEKSRLLSDRFSAERPKGSFSTLEIQRTEQGDSAMYLCSSSSRFSGDGANVLTFGAGSRLTVL.

This clone was counted only a few times. The chain carries TRBV4-2 and TRBJ1-1; D remains ambiguous. V gave up 5 bases and J gave up 0 bases, with 13 bases separating them. The length of the CDR3 is 15 residues. Germline V gene data show CDR1 as LGHNA and CDR2 as YNFKEQ. The CDR3 nucleotides are TGTGCCAGCAGCAACAAGGTAACTATGAACACTGAAGCTTTCTTT. Translation: CASSNKVTMNTEAFF.

The rearrangement links TRBV27 to TRBJ2-7, with D tentatively TRBD2 (5 bases). V lost 3 bases and J lost 2, with 8 bases in between. From germline, CDR1 is MNHEY and CDR2 SMNVEV (reference sequence). There are 13 residues in the CDR3. CDR3 DNA: TGTGCCAGCAGTTTCGGTAGCGCCTACGAGCAGTACTTC. Residues: CASSFGSAYEQYF.

V usage is TRBV5-1 and J usage is TRBJ2-3; TRBD2 agrees at 8 bases. The CDR3 has 18 amino acids. The V segment lost 0 bases and the J segment 2 bases; nucleotides outside the gene matches: 11. CDR1 is SGHRS and CDR2 is YFSETQ in the germline V gene. The CDR3: CASSLAVLAGTSTDTQYF. Written as DNA, the CDR3 is TGCGCCAGCAGCTTGGCCGTTTTAGCGGGGACCTCCACAGATACGCAGTATTTT.

The J gene is TRBJ1-2, the V gene TRBV6-6, with TRBD1 matching over 7 bases. Germline CDR1 reads MNHNY; CDR2 reads SVGAGI (reference sequence). Trimming took 0 bases from V and 0 from J; bases not matched to a gene: 4. CDR3 length: 16 residues. This CDR3 reads CASSYSGTVSNYGYTF. The CDR3 coding sequence is TGTGCCAGCAGTTACTCGGGGACAGTTTCTAACTATGGCTACACCTTC.

The sample holds one count of this clone. The chain employs TRBV29-1 and TRBJ1-2, with D perhaps matching TRBD1 (6 bases). Trimming left V 3 bases short and J 6 bases short, with 20 bases between. The CDR3 extends over 15 amino acids. Germline CDR1 and CDR2: SQVTM and ANQGSEA. For the CDR3, the DNA is TGCAGCGTTGAGTTGATGGCAGGGACAAGGAATGGCTACACCTTC. This sequence encodes CSVELMAGTRNGYTF.

V usage is TRBV5-6 and J usage is TRBJ1-6; 8 bases agree with TRBD1. Germline CDR1 reads SGHDT; CDR2 reads YYEEEE. After removal of 0 bases from V and 9 bases from J, the junction contained 11 bases not matched to a gene. The CDR3 is 17 residues long. CDR3 in DNA: TGTGCCAGCAGCTTGGTCGTAGGACAGGGACGTGGTTCACCCCTCCACTTT. Protein sequence: CASSLVVGQGRGSPLHF. Together with reference TRBV5-6 and TRBJ1-6, the CDR3 gives the full variable domain: DAGVTQSPTHLIKTRGQQVTLRCSPKSGHDTVSWYQQALGQGPQFIFQYYEEEERQRGNFPDRFSGHQFPNYSSELNVNALLLGDSALYLCASSLVVGQGRGSPLHFGNGTRLTVT.

This clone came up once. The chain uses TRBV19 and TRBJ1-1; 10 bases are a match to TRBD1. Germline CDR1 reads LNHDA; CDR2 reads SQIVND (reference sequence). The CDR3 covers 16 residues. V lost 6 bases to trimming and J lost 4 bases; unmatched junction nucleotides: 11. CDR3 sequence reads: CASRGWATGGITEAFF. The CDR3 DNA reads as TGTGCCAGTAGAGGATGGGCGACAGGGGGCATCACTGAAGCTTTCTTT.

This clone was detected only once. J is TRBJ1-5 and V is TRBV4-1; no definite D call. The CDR3 length is 13 residues. Germline V gene sequence: CDR1 MGHRA, CDR2 YSYEKL. The V end was cut by 2 bases, the J end by 9 bases, with 11 bases between. The CDR3 region is CASSQTPSLPQHF. The DNA of the CDR3 is TGCGCCAGCAGCCAAACACCGTCTCTGCCCCAGCATTTT.

The genes are TRBV7-3 and TRBJ2-1; possibly TRBD1 for D (7 bases). The CDR3 spans 14 residues. CDR1 is SGHTA and CDR2 is FQGTGA in the germline V gene. V lost 2 bases to trimming and J lost 5 bases, with 10 bases between them. CDR3 nucleotide sequence: TGTGCCAGCAGCTTAGGCAGGGGGGACAATGAGCAGTTCTTC. This codes for CASSLGRGDNEQFF.

The rearrangement links TRBV6-6 to TRBJ2-1; 10 bases agree with TRBD1. Germline-derived CDR1 and CDR2 are MNHNY and SVGAGI (reference sequence). The CDR3 loop spans 16 amino acids. Trimming removed 5 bases from V and 5 bases from J; junction bases left unmatched: 9. CDR3 in DNA: TGTGCCAGCAGTCCTTGGGACAGGGGTCTACACAATGAGCAGTTCTTC. Translated: CASSPWDRGLHNEQFF.

V gene TRBV30 combines with J gene TRBJ2-5, with 7 positions matching TRBD2. The germline gives CDR1 GTSNPN, CDR2 SVGIG (reference sequence). V shed 1 base and J 3 bases; nucleotides not matched to a gene: 8. The CDR3 runs 15 residues. The CDR3 region has the DNA TGTGCCTGGAGTGCCTCCGGGACTACTGAAGAGACCCAGTACTTC. Protein: CAWSASGTTEETQYF.

V and J are TRBV29-1 and TRBJ1-1, with 7 bases identical to TRBD1. With 4 bases clipped from V and 2 bases from J, the junction kept 4 bases outside the gene matches. CDR1 SQVTM and CDR2 ANQGSEA come from the germline V gene. The CDR3 covers 13 residues. For the CDR3, the DNA is TGCAGCGTTGGTGACAGGGATAACACTGAAGCTTTCTTT. It specifies CSVGDRDNTEAFF.

The V gene is TRBV5-6, the J gene TRBJ2-1; 10 nucleotides align to TRBD2. Germline CDR1 and CDR2: SGHDT and YYEEEE. This CDR3 comprises 13 residues. The junction had 7 bases not matched to a gene; V was cut back by 6 bases and J by 10 bases. Here the CDR3 DNA reads TGTGCCAGCAAGCCGGGACTAGCGAAGGAGCAGTTCTTC. Residues: CASKPGLAKEQFF.

V is TRBV28 and J is TRBJ2-1, with 11 bases aligning to TRBD2. Germline V gene data show CDR1 as MDHEN and CDR2 as SYDVKM. The V gene end was trimmed by 2 bases and the J gene end by 5 bases; junction bases not matched to a gene: 5. The CDR3 length is 16 residues. As DNA, the CDR3 is TGTGCCAGCAGTTTAGCCGGGACTAGCGGCAACAATGAGCAGTTCTTC. Its translation is CASSLAGTSGNNEQFF.

The chain has TRBV6-5 and TRBJ1-1; D is uncertain. V lost 2 bases to trimming and J lost 1 base, with 8 bases between them. The CDR3 is made up of 14 amino acids. The germline V gene has CDR1 MNHEY and CDR2 SVGAGI. The CDR3 region is CASSYGGENTEAFF. As DNA, the CDR3 is TGTGCCAGCAGTTACGGCGGAGAGAACACTGAAGCTTTCTTT.

This clone appeared a few times. The chain recombines TRBV15 with TRBJ2-7, with D possibly TRBD1 on 6 matching bases. V was clipped by 0 bases and J by 3 bases, with 15 bases between them. CDR3 size: 16 residues. Germline CDR1 LNHNV, CDR2 YYDKDF (reference sequence). The chain's CDR3 is CATSRDRNRAGYEQYF. The CDR3 nucleotides read TGTGCCACCAGCAGAGATCGGAACAGGGCGGGCTACGAGCAGTACTTC. The whole variable domain, remainder taken from reference TRBV15 and TRBJ2-7, is DAMVIQNPRYQVTQFGKPVTLSCSQTLNHNVMYWYQQKSSQAPKLLFHYYDKDFNNEADTPDNFQSRRPNTSFCFLDIRSPGLGDTAMYLCATSRDRNRAGYEQYFGPGTRLTVT.

The V call is TRBV2, the J call TRBJ1-5; 11 nucleotides agree with TRBD1. Germline lookup yields CDR1 SNHLY and CDR2 FYNNEI. This CDR3 has 15 residues. Trimming removed 7 bases from V and 10 bases from J; junction bases left unmatched: 12. CDR3 DNA: TGTGCCAGCACCAACTCCCGGGACAGGGGGAAACCCCAGCATTTT. This codes for CASTNSRDRGKPQHF.

The chain employs TRBV11-3 and TRBJ2-1, with D possibly TRBD2 on 5 matching bases. The V and J ends lost 4 bases and 4 bases respectively, with 11 bases between them. CDR3 length equals 14 residues. Germline V gene lookup returns CDR1 SGHNT and CDR2 YENEEA. The CDR3 loop reads CASSSGGSYNEQFF. The DNA for the CDR3 is TGTGCCAGCAGCTCCGGCGGGTCTTACAATGAGCAGTTCTTC.

This clone has just one count. The chain has TRBV19 and TRBJ2-7; 7 positions match TRBD1. The CDR3 has 13 amino acids. CDR1 LNHDA and CDR2 SQIVND come from the germline V gene (reference sequence). J lost 5 bases, V lost 3 bases, and 4 bases had no gene match. The chain's CDR3 is CASSMTGLHEQYF. In DNA form, the CDR3 reads TGTGCCAGTAGTATGACAGGGCTCCACGAGCAGTACTTC.

V gene TRBV7-2 combines with J gene TRBJ2-1; D gene unclear. The CDR3 length is 14 residues. In germline, CDR1 is SGHTA, CDR2 FQGNSA. Trimming cost V 2 bases and J 5 bases, with 10 bases left between them. The CDR3 region is CASSLKRSHNEQFF. The CDR3 DNA follows: TGTGCCAGCAGCTTAAAAAGAAGCCACAATGAGCAGTTCTTC.

The chain joins TRBV6-6 to TRBJ1-5, with D maybe TRBD1 (6 bases). Germline-derived CDR1 and CDR2 are MNHNY and SVGAGI (reference sequence). The CDR3 spans 14 residues. V lost 6 bases and J lost 3, with 12 bases in between. For the CDR3, the DNA is TGTGCCAGCAGGCTACAGGGACCCAATCAGCCCCAGCATTTT. Translated, it gives CASRLQGPNQPQHF.